The 29 T cell receptor beta chains below come from one sample, sequenced in a study of blood T cell repertoires in COVID-19. The method was immunoSEQ multiplex PCR; TCRdb's version includes in-frame clones alone and lacks a portion of them. The sample records approximately 100,000 clones, more than 85% being singletons. Sample: peripheral blood. Receptors originate from a human donor in a cohort sampled during active COVID-19.

Only one count was recorded for this clone. The rearrangement uses TRBV9 and TRBJ2-7; D is perhaps TRBD2 (5 bases). Looked up from germline, CDR1 is SGDLS and CDR2 is YYNGEE. Trimming removed 4 bases at V and 0 bases at J, with 8 bases between. This CDR3 is built from 13 residues. The CDR3 spells CASSSSGSYEQYF. CDR3 coding DNA: TGTGCCAGCAGCTCCAGCGGCTCCTACGAGCAGTACTTC. Supplemented by reference TRBV9 and TRBJ2-7, the full variable domain reads DSGVTQTPKHLITATGQRVTLRCSPRSGDLSVYWYQQSLDQGLQFLIQYYNGEERAKGNILERFSAQQFPDLHSELNLSSLELGDSALYFCASSSSGSYEQYFGPGTRLTVT.

The sample holds one count of this clone. The genes are TRBV9 and TRBJ2-3; TRBD1 aligns across 7 bases. V was clipped by 0 bases and J by 2 bases; unmatched bases: 6. Per the germline V gene, CDR1 is SGDLS and CDR2 is YYNGEE. The length of the CDR3 is 16 residues. For the CDR3, the DNA is TGTGCCAGCAGCGTAGGGCCGACAGGGCTCACAGATACGCAGTATTTT. Translation: CASSVGPTGLTDTQYF.

V usage is TRBV19 and J usage is TRBJ1-2, with 8 nucleotides matching TRBD1. The length of the CDR3 is 14 residues. Germline V gene data show CDR1 as LNHDA and CDR2 as SQIVND (reference sequence). The trim removed 6 bases at V and 4 bases at J, leaving 7 bases unmatched. The CDR3 sequence is CASSIQGVPYGYTF. In nucleotides, the CDR3 is TGTGCCAGTAGCATACAGGGGGTACCCTATGGCTACACCTTC. The entire variable domain, with the rest obtained from reference TRBV19 and TRBJ1-2, is as follows: DGGITQSPKYLFRKEGQNVTLSCEQNLNHDAMYWYRQDPGQGLRLIYYSQIVNDFQKGDIAEGYSVSREKKESFPLTVTSAQKNPTAFYLCASSIQGVPYGYTFGSGTRLTVV.

This clone was seen a single time. CDR3 residues: CASSSGVQYQETQYF. The CDR3 nucleotides are TGTGCCAGCAGCTCAGGGGTTCAGTACCAAGAGACCCAGTACTTC. The chain recombines TRBV7-9 with TRBJ2-5, with D maybe TRBD1 (6 bases). This CDR3 is 15 amino acids long. Trimming cost V 4 bases and J 0 bases, with 12 bases left between them. Germline assignment: CDR1 SEHNR and CDR2 FQNEAQ (reference sequence).

V is TRBV19 and J is TRBJ2-7; 8 bases align to TRBD1. Germline-derived CDR1 and CDR2 are LNHDA and SQIVND (reference sequence). The CDR3 spans 15 residues. Trimming removed 7 bases from V and 4 bases from J; junction bases left unmatched: 12. In DNA, the CDR3 is TGTGCCAGTAAGCGGGCCGACAGGGGAACGTACGAGCAGTACTTC. Amino acid sequence: CASKRADRGTYEQYF.

The chain links TRBV7-8 to TRBJ2-1; 8 bases line up with TRBD1. The CDR3 loop spans 15 amino acids. CDR1 is SGHVS and CDR2 is FQNEAQ in the germline V gene. V was clipped by 4 bases and J by 7 bases; unmatched bases: 9. This CDR3 reads CASSSQTGTGNEQFF. As DNA, the CDR3 is TGTGCCAGCAGCTCCCAAACCGGGACAGGAAATGAGCAGTTCTTC.

The chain joins TRBV19 to TRBJ2-2; weak D call: TRBD2 (7 bases). V lost 5 bases, J lost 6 bases, and 13 bases lay in between. The CDR3 has 14 amino acids. Germline V lookup: CDR1 LNHDA, CDR2 SQIVND (reference sequence). DNA for the CDR3: TGTGCCAGTAGTCCCCGGGGGGCCGCCGGGGAGCTGTTTTTT. Translated: CASSPRGAAGELFF.

The chain carries TRBV4-2 and TRBJ2-7; 7 bases map to TRBD1. This CDR3 is 16 amino acids long. V shed 0 bases and J 3 bases; nucleotides not matched to a gene: 8. Germline CDR1 LGHNA, CDR2 YNFKEQ. CDR3: CASSQDEGQRYYEQYF. The CDR3 DNA follows: TGTGCCAGCAGCCAAGATGAGGGACAGAGATACTACGAGCAGTACTTC.

The chain links TRBV19 to TRBJ2-1; TRBD2 matches 9 bases. The germline V gene has CDR1 LNHDA and CDR2 SQIVND (reference sequence). The length of the CDR3 is 15 residues. After removal of 4 bases from V and 2 bases from J, the junction contained 3 bases not matched to a gene. CDR3 bases: TGTGCCAGTAGTAAGACTAGCGGAACCTACAATGAGCAGTTCTTC. This translates into CASSKTSGTYNEQFF.

The V call is TRBV28, the J call TRBJ1-1, with D tentatively TRBD1 (6 bases). Trimming stripped 7 bases from V and 3 bases from J, with 12 bases between. Germline V CDR1 and CDR2: MDHEN, SYDVKM. The CDR3 has 13 amino acids. CDR3 region: CASTFYRDTEAFF. The CDR3 DNA reads as TGTGCCAGCACCTTCTACAGGGACACTGAAGCTTTCTTT.

CDR3 sequence reads: CASSQVTSADTQYF. The CDR3 region has the DNA TGCGCCAGCAGCCAAGTAACTAGCGCAGATACGCAGTATTTT. The chain carries TRBV4-1 and TRBJ2-3, with 7 bases that match TRBD2. CDR3 length: 14 residues. Losses at the gene ends were 1 base for V and 4 bases for J; bases not matched to a gene: 2. Germline V lookup: CDR1 MGHRA, CDR2 YSYEKL.

The CDR3 region is CATSDFQGAASGANVLTF. In nucleotides, the CDR3 is TGTGCCACCAGTGATTTTCAGGGGGCGGCCTCTGGGGCCAACGTCCTGACTTTC. The chain combines TRBV24-1 with TRBJ2-6; 8 nucleotides align to TRBD1. Germline loops: CDR1 KGHDR, CDR2 SFDVKD. The ends lost 1 base at V and 0 bases at J; junction bases unmatched: 4. The CDR3 totals 18 residues.

This chain connects TRBV19 to TRBJ1-2, with 12 bases aligning to TRBD1. The germline V gene has CDR1 LNHDA and CDR2 SQIVND (reference sequence). CDR3 size: 17 residues. V was clipped by 7 bases and J by 4 bases; unmatched bases: 13. CDR3 region: CASTTTSGTGGTYGYTF. In DNA, the CDR3 is TGTGCCAGTACTACTACAAGCGGGACAGGGGGCACCTATGGCTACACCTTC.

This rearrangement joins TRBV6-4 to TRBJ2-1, with TRBD1 identical over 7 bases. Germline values: CDR1 MRHNA, CDR2 SNTAGT. The CDR3 is made up of 14 amino acids. Trimming took 2 bases from V and 7 from J; bases not matched to a gene: 5. The CDR3 DNA sequence: TGTGCCAGCAGTGACCAACCGGGACAGAATGAGCAGTTCTTC. This encodes CASSDQPGQNEQFF.

This chain connects TRBV10-3 to TRBJ2-2; TRBD2 matches at 7 bases. Per germline, CDR1 ENHRY and CDR2 SYGVKD. The trim removed 5 bases at V and 5 bases at J, leaving 5 bases unmatched. This CDR3 has 14 amino acids. CDR3 sequence reads: CAISPAGRTGELFF. As DNA, the CDR3 is TGTGCCATCAGTCCAGCGGGACGGACCGGGGAGCTGTTTTTT.

This clone was seen just once. The chain couples TRBV5-1 to TRBJ2-7; the match to TRBD1 covers 8 bases. The J segment lost 3 bases and the V segment lost 1 base, leaving 0 bases of the junction unmatched. The CDR3 spans 13 residues. Germline loops: CDR1 SGHRS, CDR2 YFSETQ. CDR3 DNA: TGCGCCAGCAGCTTGACAGGGGGCTACGAGCAGTACTTC. It translates to CASSLTGGYEQYF. Using reference TRBV5-1 and TRBJ2-7 for the parts outside the CDR3, the full variable domain is KAGVTQTPRYLIKTRGQQVTLSCSPISGHRSVSWYQQTPGQGLQFLFEYFSETQRNKGNFPGRFSGRQFSNSRSEMNVSTLELGDSALYLCASSLTGGYEQYFGPGTRLTVT.

As concerns this clone: Because the CDR3's place on the DNA is in doubt, the DNA is left out and the CDR3 is given as listed by TCRdb. The chain carries TRBV2 and TRBJ1-3; the D call TRBD1 from the table was never checked on the DNA. Germline CDR1 and CDR2: SNHLY and FYNNEI. Inclusive of both ends, the CDR3 amounts to 13 amino acids. This CDR3 reads CASSVGHGSQSYF.

This clone was seen a handful of times. V and J are TRBV7-2 and TRBJ2-1; possibly TRBD2 for D (5 bases). The CDR3 has 15 residues. The germline V and J ends were trimmed by 5 bases and 9 bases, with 20 bases remaining between them. Per germline, CDR1 SGHTA and CDR2 FQGNSA. The CDR3 DNA is TGTGCCAGCAGCATTCTAGCTCATGGAGGCGGTGAGCAGTTCTTC. Encoded protein: CASSILAHGGGEQFF.

CDR3 protein: CASSPYSGTGADTQYF. In nucleotides, the CDR3 is TGTGCCAGCAGCCCTTACTCAGGGACAGGTGCAGATACGCAGTATTTT. The chain has TRBV4-2 and TRBJ2-3; TRBD1 aligns across 8 bases. Unmatched junction bases numbered 10, after V lost 4 bases and J lost 4 bases. CDR3 size: 16 residues. Germline V gives CDR1 LGHNA, CDR2 YNFKEQ.

V gene TRBV27 combines with J gene TRBJ2-7; the match to TRBD1 covers 7 bases. The CDR3 consists of 15 residues. Germline CDR1 is MNHEY and CDR2 is SMNVEV (reference sequence). V gave up 4 bases and J gave up 2 bases; unmatched junction bases: 8. CDR3 protein: CASSYGTEIPYEQYF. Here the CDR3 DNA reads TGTGCCAGCAGTTACGGGACAGAGATACCCTACGAGCAGTACTTC.

The chain has TRBV5-8 and TRBJ2-5; 7 bases are a match to TRBD1. Trimming cost V 4 bases and J 2 bases; bases outside gene matches: 5. The CDR3 loop spans 14 amino acids. The germline V gene encodes CDR1 SGHTS and CDR2 YDEGEE. CDR3 sequence: CASSPRTGQETQYF. In DNA form, the CDR3 reads TGTGCCAGCAGCCCGAGGACAGGTCAAGAGACCCAGTACTTC.

This rearrangement joins TRBV27 to TRBJ2-7, with D possibly being TRBD1 (5 bases). V lost 6 bases and J lost 3, with 24 bases in between. The CDR3 totals 17 residues. Germline V gene lookup returns CDR1 MNHEY and CDR2 SMNVEV (reference sequence). The CDR3 loop reads CASSLTDPIEVLYEQYF. The CDR3 DNA reads TGTGCCAGCAGCCTGACAGACCCAATTGAGGTCCTCTACGAGCAGTACTTC.

The chain uses TRBV28 and TRBJ1-6; a weak D match, TRBD1 (6 bases). The CDR3 is 15 residues long. Germline CDR1 and CDR2: MDHEN and SYDVKM. V was shortened by 5 bases and J by 6 bases, with 14 bases between the two germline ends. This CDR3 is CASSRGQRFNSPLHF. The CDR3, as DNA: TGTGCCAGCAGTCGCGGACAGCGATTTAATTCACCCCTCCACTTT. Using reference TRBV28 and TRBJ1-6 for the parts outside the CDR3, the full variable domain is DVKVTQSSRYLVKRTGEKVFLECVQDMDHENMFWYRQDPGLGLRLIYFSYDVKMKEKGDIPEGYSVSREKKERFSLILESASTNQTSMYLCASSRGQRFNSPLHFGNGTRLTVT.

The rearrangement links TRBV7-8 to TRBJ1-3, with TRBD1 matching 7 bases. The CDR3 is made up of 17 amino acids. Trimming cost V 4 bases and J 1 base; bases outside gene matches: 10. Germline loops: CDR1 SGHVS, CDR2 FQNEAQ. The CDR3: CASSSYRQGLSGNTIYF. CDR3 DNA sequence: TGTGCCAGCAGCTCATACCGACAGGGATTGTCTGGAAACACCATATATTTT.

The chain recombines TRBV27 with TRBJ1-5, with 7 bases aligning to TRBD1. Germline CDR1 is MNHEY and CDR2 is SMNVEV (reference sequence). V trimming: 2 bases; J trimming: 1 base; junction bases outside the gene matches: 5. The length of the CDR3 is 16 residues. DNA for the CDR3: TGTGCCAGCAGTTTACAAGGGACAGTGAGCAATCAGCCCCAGCATTTT. Protein sequence: CASSLQGTVSNQPQHF.

The CDR3 bases are TGTGCCAGCATCTACGGCTACACCTTC. Translation: CASIYGYTF. This chain uses TRBV21-1 with TRBJ1-2. TRBV21-1 is deemed a pseudogene. This CDR3 is built from 9 residues.

This chain links TRBV24-1 with TRBJ2-7; tentatively, D is TRBD1 (5 bases). Germline lookup yields CDR1 KGHDR and CDR2 SFDVKD. Trimming removed 5 bases from V and 6 bases from J, with 13 bases in between. This CDR3 spans 13 amino acids. The CDR3, as DNA: TGTGCCACCAGTGCTCAGGGTTTGCGCGAGCAGTACTTC. Protein: CATSAQGLREQYF.

The chain combines TRBV5-1 with TRBJ2-7; D is possibly TRBD1 (6 bases). The germline V and J ends were trimmed by 3 bases and 0 bases, with 7 bases remaining between them. The CDR3 totals 13 residues. The germline gives CDR1 SGHRS, CDR2 YFSETQ. The CDR3 DNA follows: TGCGCCAGCAGCTCGACAGGCTCCTACGAGCAGTACTTC. It codes for CASSSTGSYEQYF.

This clone has more than one count but fewer than ten. The V and J genes are TRBV27 and TRBJ1-4, with D possibly matching TRBD1 (5 bases). Germline CDR1 reads MNHEY; CDR2 reads SMNVEV (reference sequence). This CDR3 is 15 amino acids long. The V end lost 6 bases, the J end lost 6 bases, and 17 bases lay between the germline ends. CDR3 coding DNA: TGTGCCAGCAGGCCGTGGGGGGGAGGGGATGAAAAACTGTTTTTT. Translated, it gives CASRPWGGGDEKLFF.